These T cell receptor beta chains were read from a single sample in a study of blood T cells in healthy people across ages. TCRdb ran MiXCR on the 5' RACE reads and lists one entry per CDR3 protein. The sample yields 760,000 or so distinct CDR3 sequences, around 25% seen once. The sample also formed part of further work on T cells of mothers and their children.

Sequenced material: blood. The receptors were sampled from a boy younger than 18 in good health. Both conserved end residues are part of each CDR3. D genes are given only for firm matches. A clone size is listed for some rows: how often the clone was seen (once, few, many), or a class if it is expanded.

abundance: few; j_gene: TRBJ2-7; v_gene: TRBV7-9; d_gene: NA; CDR3aa: CASSMDRYEQYF; CDR3nt: TGTGCCAGCAGCATGGACCGGTACGAGCAGTACTTC
abundance: few; j_gene: TRBJ1-5; v_gene: TRBV11-2; d_gene: NA; CDR3aa: CASSLDGGHYQPQHF; CDR3nt: TGTGCCAGCAGCTTAGATGGGGGACACTATCAGCCCCAGCATTTT
abundance: few; j_gene: TRBJ2-7; v_gene: TRBV6-1; d_gene: TRBD2; CDR3aa: CASRLAGGLISYEQYF; CDR3nt: TGTGCCAGCCGACTAGCGGGGGGCCTTATCTCCTACGAGCAGTACTTC
abundance: NA; j_gene: TRBJ2-1; v_gene: TRBV20-1; d_gene: NA; CDR3aa: CSARDIGAEQFF; CDR3nt: TGCAGTGCTAGAGATATCGGGGCGGAGCAGTTCTTC
abundance: NA; j_gene: TRBJ1-2; v_gene: TRBV7-9; d_gene: NA; CDR3aa: CASSLSYDTNYGYTF; CDR3nt: TGTGCCAGCAGCTTATCATATGATACTAACTATGGCTACACCTTC
abundance: NA; j_gene: TRBJ1-2; v_gene: TRBV14; d_gene: NA; CDR3aa: CASSQVVSGEGYTF; CDR3nt: TGTGCCAGCAGCCAAGTAGTAAGCGGGGAAGGCTACACCTTC
abundance: few; j_gene: TRBJ2-1; v_gene: TRBV20-1; d_gene: NA; CDR3aa: CSASSLSGAFF; CDR3nt: TGCAGTGCTAGTTCTCTTTCGGGTGCGTTCTTC
abundance: NA; j_gene: TRBJ2-7; v_gene: TRBV28; d_gene: TRBD2; CDR3aa: CASSLTSGRGSYEQYF; CDR3nt: TGTGCCAGCAGTTTAACTAGCGGGAGGGGCTCCTACGAGCAGTACTTC
abundance: NA; j_gene: TRBJ1-5; v_gene: TRBV4-1; d_gene: NA; CDR3aa: CASTTQIDRDNPQPQHF; CDR3nt: TGCGCCAGCACCACTCAGATCGACCGGGACAACCCTCAGCCCCAGCATTTT
abundance: NA; j_gene: TRBJ2-7; v_gene: TRBV29-1; d_gene: TRBD1; CDR3aa: CSVRAGQGRYEQYF; CDR3nt: TGCAGCGTCCGAGCGGGACAGGGTCGATACGAGCAGTACTTC
abundance: NA; j_gene: TRBJ1-1; v_gene: TRBV6-2/TRBV6-3; d_gene: TRBD1; CDR3aa: CASRGQGAVGYTEAFF; CDR3nt: TGTGCCAGCAGGGGACAGGGGGCTGTCGGGTACACTGAAGCTTTCTTT
abundance: few; j_gene: TRBJ1-6; v_gene: TRBV7-2; d_gene: NA; CDR3aa: CASRLPGDNSPLHF; CDR3nt: TGTGCCAGCAGATTACCAGGGGATAATTCACCCCTCCACTTT
abundance: NA; j_gene: TRBJ1-2; v_gene: TRBV20-1; d_gene: NA; CDR3aa: CSASMIGYGYTF; CDR3nt: TGCAGTGCTAGCATGATCGGATATGGCTACACCTTC
abundance: NA; j_gene: TRBJ2-5; v_gene: TRBV5-5; d_gene: NA; CDR3aa: CASSLSRAGYEQYF; CDR3nt: TGTGCCAGCAGCTTGTCCCGTGCAGGGTATGAGCAGTACTTC
abundance: few; j_gene: TRBJ2-1; v_gene: TRBV12-3/TRBV12-4; d_gene: TRBD2; CDR3aa: CASTPASGEYNEQFF; CDR3nt: TGTGCCAGCACCCCGGCTAGCGGGGAGTACAATGAGCAGTTCTTC
abundance: NA; j_gene: TRBJ2-1; v_gene: TRBV29-1; d_gene: TRBD1; CDR3aa: CSVEGQGRGDGQFF; CDR3nt: TGCAGCGTCGAGGGACAGGGCAGGGGCGATGGGCAGTTCTTC
abundance: NA; j_gene: TRBJ2-3; v_gene: TRBV4-2; d_gene: TRBD2; CDR3aa: CASSQGWSGGADTQYF; CDR3nt: TGTGCCAGCAGCCAAGGTTGGAGCGGGGGGGCAGATACGCAGTATTTT
abundance: NA; j_gene: TRBJ2-1; v_gene: TRBV28; d_gene: NA; CDR3aa: CASRLQGFPYNEQFF; CDR3nt: TGTGCCAGCAGGCTTCAGGGGTTCCCCTACAATGAGCAGTTCTTC
abundance: few; j_gene: TRBJ2-5; v_gene: TRBV5-5; d_gene: NA; CDR3aa: CASSLGGIATETQYF; CDR3nt: TGTGCCAGCAGCTTGGGGGGCATAGCGACAGAGACCCAGTACTTC
abundance: few; j_gene: TRBJ2-4; v_gene: TRBV21-1; d_gene: NA; CDR3aa: CASSRKDSCKNIQYF; CDR3nt: TGTGCCAGCAGCAGAAAGGACAGCTGCAAAAACATTCAGTACTTC
abundance: NA; j_gene: TRBJ1-3; v_gene: TRBV4-1; d_gene: TRBD1; CDR3aa: CASSREGTAGNTIYF; CDR3nt: TGCGCCAGCAGCCGTGAAGGGACAGCTGGAAACACCATATATTTT
abundance: few; j_gene: TRBJ2-7; v_gene: TRBV12-3/TRBV12-4; d_gene: NA; CDR3aa: CASRLGGMEHEQYF; CDR3nt: TGTGCCAGCAGACTTGGTGGAATGGAACACGAGCAGTACTTC
abundance: NA; j_gene: TRBJ2-3; v_gene: TRBV4-3; d_gene: TRBD2; CDR3aa: CASSQEAGAATDTQYF; CDR3nt: TGCGCCAGCAGCCAAGAAGCGGGGGCGGCCACAGATACGCAGTATTTT
abundance: NA; j_gene: TRBJ2-7; v_gene: TRBV28; d_gene: TRBD1; CDR3aa: CASSLSTGGLHEQYF; CDR3nt: TGTGCCAGCAGTCTATCGACAGGGGGCTTGCACGAGCAGTACTTC
abundance: few; j_gene: TRBJ2-1; v_gene: TRBV5-6; d_gene: TRBD2; CDR3aa: CASSPELGLAGASEQFF; CDR3nt: TGTGCCAGCAGCCCGGAACTAGGACTAGCGGGGGCTAGTGAGCAGTTCTTC
abundance: few; j_gene: TRBJ1-2; v_gene: TRBV28; d_gene: TRBD1; CDR3aa: CASSPTTQDRKMNYGYTF; CDR3nt: TGTGCCAGCAGTCCGACGACCCAGGACAGGAAAATGAACTATGGCTACACCTTC
abundance: NA; j_gene: TRBJ2-4; v_gene: TRBV21-1; d_gene: NA; CDR3aa: CASNPNRDRVVTIQYF; CDR3nt: TGTGCCAGCAACCCTAACCGGGACAGGGTTGTTACCATTCAGTACTTC
abundance: few; j_gene: TRBJ2-7; v_gene: TRBV20-1; d_gene: NA; CDR3aa: CSASGGQYYEQYF; CDR3nt: TGCAGTGCTAGCGGCGGACAGTATTACGAGCAGTACTTC
abundance: NA; j_gene: TRBJ2-1; v_gene: TRBV29-1; d_gene: NA; CDR3aa: CSAEALLGDEQFF; CDR3nt: TGCAGCGCCGAGGCTTTACTGGGGGATGAGCAGTTCTTC
abundance: many; j_gene: TRBJ2-2; v_gene: TRBV12-3/TRBV12-4; d_gene: NA; CDR3aa: CASSPQGNSGELFF; CDR3nt: TGTGCCAGCAGTCCCCAGGGAAACTCCGGGGAGCTGTTTTTT
abundance: NA; j_gene: TRBJ2-4; v_gene: TRBV13; d_gene: TRBD1; CDR3aa: CASSIFSGTGGVQSKNIQYF; CDR3nt: TGTGCCAGCAGCATATTTTCCGGGACAGGGGGCGTACAATCCAAAAACATTCAGTACTTC
abundance: NA; j_gene: TRBJ2-5; v_gene: TRBV6-2/TRBV6-3; d_gene: NA; CDR3aa: CASSYSESLQETQYF; CDR3nt: TGTGCCAGCAGTTACTCGGAGAGCCTTCAAGAGACCCAGTACTTC
abundance: few; j_gene: TRBJ2-5; v_gene: TRBV29-1; d_gene: TRBD1; CDR3aa: CSVEGQLRKETQYF; CDR3nt: TGCAGCGTTGAGGGACAGCTTAGAAAAGAGACCCAGTACTTC
abundance: once; j_gene: TRBJ2-2; v_gene: TRBV24-1; d_gene: NA; CDR3aa: CATSDFPLAGELFF; CDR3nt: TGTGCCACCAGTGATTTCCCCTTAGCCGGGGAGCTGTTTTTT
abundance: few; j_gene: TRBJ2-1; v_gene: TRBV5-1; d_gene: TRBD2; CDR3aa: CASRFGLAPNNEQFF; CDR3nt: TGCGCCAGCAGATTTGGACTAGCACCTAACAATGAGCAGTTCTTC
abundance: few; j_gene: TRBJ2-6; v_gene: TRBV19; d_gene: NA; CDR3aa: CASSIDGGANVLTF; CDR3nt: TGTGCCAGTAGTATAGACGGGGGGGCCAACGTCCTGACTTTC
abundance: once; j_gene: TRBJ2-7; v_gene: TRBV9; d_gene: TRBD2; CDR3aa: CASSATLAGEDEQYF; CDR3nt: TGTGCCAGCAGCGCTACACTAGCGGGGGAAGACGAGCAGTACTTC
abundance: few; j_gene: TRBJ2-7; v_gene: TRBV27; d_gene: NA; CDR3aa: CASSPRSNPGYEQYF; CDR3nt: TGTGCCAGCAGCCCGAGGAGTAACCCAGGGTACGAGCAGTACTTC
abundance: NA; j_gene: TRBJ2-5; v_gene: TRBV3-1; d_gene: NA; CDR3aa: CASSQDWGPRGETQYF; CDR3nt: TGTGCCAGCAGCCAAGATTGGGGCCCCCGGGGAGAGACCCAGTACTTC
abundance: NA; j_gene: TRBJ2-3; v_gene: TRBV18; d_gene: TRBD2; CDR3aa: CASSPPKVAGRDTQYF; CDR3nt: TGTGCCAGCTCACCACCGAAGGTAGCGGGTAGAGATACGCAGTATTTT
abundance: NA; j_gene: TRBJ2-2; v_gene: TRBV29-1; d_gene: TRBD2; CDR3aa: CSVVRAGVGTGELFF; CDR3nt: TGCAGCGTTGTGAGAGCGGGGGTAGGCACCGGGGAGCTGTTTTTT
abundance: NA; j_gene: TRBJ2-1; v_gene: TRBV6-4; d_gene: NA; CDR3aa: CASSEAEGEQFF; CDR3nt: TGTGCCAGCAGTGAGGCCGAGGGCGAGCAGTTCTTC
abundance: few; j_gene: TRBJ2-5; v_gene: TRBV5-1; d_gene: TRBD1; CDR3aa: CASSQGTGNQETQYF; CDR3nt: TGCGCCAGCAGCCAAGGGACAGGGAATCAAGAGACCCAGTACTTC